The entry below describes one T cell receptor (beta chain). The clone's antigen remains unknown. No base quality information exists; no much larger clone differs at one position. The record originates from a study of blood T cell repertoires in COVID-19 (dated by TCRdb to the early 2020s). Looking at the study overall: Samples from collaborators originated in the United States, Italy and Spain and spanned both the acute and convalescent phases of COVID-19. Samples were obtained from the ongoing ImmuneRACE study (first 160 participants) and from 1,254 subjects provided by 6 global collaborators. The prospective study material was composed of cDNA or gDNA derived from T cells, B-cell-depleted T cells, or PBMCs. Nearly every sample came with metadata listing a de-identified subject ID, COVID-19 status, age in years and sex. The repertoires were released in a freely available public database intended as a resource for research on the immune response to SARS-CoV-2. Where available, HLA class I and class II types were obtained from metadata supplied by the sample provider rather than from assay-based typing. The dataset comprised deeply sampled blood TCRbeta repertoires from subjects exposed to, actively infected with, or recovered from COVID-19.

One collaborating source in Seattle enrolled patients while the patients were actively infected and followed the patients over time throughout the course of disease. Whole blood was collected in K2EDTA tubes by collaborating institutions according to the institutions' own protocols. For TCRbeta analysis, collaborators shipped samples in one of three forms: frozen whole blood, isolated PBMCs, or DNA extracted from either of those sample types. TCRbeta CDR3 regions were amplified from genomic DNA by means of the immunoSEQ Assay, a bias-controlled multiplex PCR. The authors' analysis ran thus. The number of nucleated cells in each sample was estimated by amplification of reference gene primers within the assay. To quantify the absolute abundance of each unique TCRbeta CDR3 rearrangement, sequence reads were collapsed and filtered. For each sample, productive Simpson clonality was calculated as the square root of Simpson's diversity index over productive rearrangements. TCRdb provides this immuneACCESS table in a form limited to in-frame rearrangements. Some clones are lacking; in checked studies, under half of them reflect an unresolved V gene, and why the rest are absent is not known. V and J calls and clone size follow that table, whereas D and trimming were derived from the DNA. The sample data list 79,000 or so clones, and about 85% of these were observed just once. Of the sample, approximately 11% is held by the ten largest clones.

From V the trimming removes 6 bases and from J it removes 10 bases, while the gene matches leave 9 bases of the junction unaccounted for. Its CDR3 holds 14 amino acids, cysteine through phenylalanine. Here the CDR3 DNA is all that survives: 42 bases in frame from base 1. The CDR1 and CDR2 encoded by the germline V gene are SNHLY and FYNNEI. Broader findings and caveats from the paper: The quantity of clinical and demographic metadata differed by source and by participant and was supplied without curation.

The origin of this receptor is a man aged 60-69 years with COVID-19, enrolled during active disease. The V and J segments used are TRBV2 and TRBJ2-1, with 10 bases aligning to TRBD2. Material for sequencing was peripheral blood. The DNA reads as follows: TGTGCCAGCAGGCCCAGCGGGGGGGCCTGGGAGCAGTTCTTC. Its protein is CASRPSGGAWEQFF. This CDR3, with the reference TRBV2 and TRBJ2-1 proteins standing in past its ends, gives the full variable domain EPEVTQTPSHQVTQMGQEVILRCVPISNHLYFYWYRQILGQKVEFLVSFYNNEISEKSEIFDDQFSVERPDGSNFTLKIRSTKLEDSAMYFCASRPSGGAWEQFFGPGTRLTVL.